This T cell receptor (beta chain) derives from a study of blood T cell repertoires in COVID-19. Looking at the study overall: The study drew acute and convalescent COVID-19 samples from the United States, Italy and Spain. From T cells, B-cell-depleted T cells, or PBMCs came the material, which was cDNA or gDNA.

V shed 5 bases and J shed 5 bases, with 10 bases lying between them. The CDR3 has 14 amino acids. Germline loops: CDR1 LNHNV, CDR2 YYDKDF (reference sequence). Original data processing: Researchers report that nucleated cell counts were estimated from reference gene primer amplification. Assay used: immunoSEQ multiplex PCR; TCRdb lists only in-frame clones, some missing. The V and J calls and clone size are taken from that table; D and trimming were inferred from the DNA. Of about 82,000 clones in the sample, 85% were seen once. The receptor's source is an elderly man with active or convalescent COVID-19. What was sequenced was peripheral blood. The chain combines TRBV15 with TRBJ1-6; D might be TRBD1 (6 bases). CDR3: CATSLYRDNSPLHF. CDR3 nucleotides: TGTGCCACCAGCTTGTACAGGGATAATTCACCCCTCCACTTT.